Listed here are 24 T cell receptor beta chains from one sample, sequenced in a study of T cell responses to AZD1222 COVID-19 vaccine (dated by TCRdb to the early 2020s). This sample's time point label indicates: about 28 days (+/-7) after the second vaccine dose. Taken with the paper, the label for treatment or condition translates to: meningococcal conjugate vaccine given as trial control. Receptor amplification or capture employed the immunoSEQ multiplex PCR assay. TCRdb retrieved this table from immuneACCESS and kept in-frame rearrangements only. Not all clones are present; in checked studies, unresolved V genes account for under half, and no reason is known for the remainder. The sample table shows fewer than 200,000 clones, and 85% to 95% are seen once. Of the sample, about 3.6% is held by the ten largest clones. The source was peripheral blood, collected 28 days after the second dose of the MenACWY control vaccine. The receptors here all came from an adult who received the MenACWY meningococcal vaccine as a control.

A remark on this clone: This same CDR3 is encoded by further DNA sequences in the sample. J is TRBJ2-7 and V is TRBV7-2; D not certain. The CDR3 contains 14 residues. V dropped 1 base and J dropped 2 bases, with 9 bases sitting between them. Germline loops: CDR1 SGHTA, CDR2 FQGNSA. CDR3 loop: CASSLGGGTYEQYF. CDR3 nucleotide sequence: TGTGCCAGCAGCTTAGGCGGCGGAACCTACGAGCAGTACTTC.

The CDR3 protein is CASSRQGKSGFGETQYF. The CDR3 DNA is TGTGCCAGCAGCCGTCAGGGGAAATCAGGATTCGGAGAGACCCAGTACTTC. The rearrangement joins TRBV4-2 to TRBJ2-5, with TRBD1 as a possible D gene (6 bases). The V gene lost 4 bases and the J gene lost 4 bases, with 22 bases spanning the gap. The germline V gene encodes CDR1 LGHNA and CDR2 YNFKEQ. The CDR3 length is 17 residues.

This chain joins TRBV14 and TRBJ1-1; D unresolved. CDR3 length: 13 residues. CDR1 SGHDN and CDR2 FVKESK come from the germline V gene. Trimming stripped 0 bases from V and 4 bases from J, with 6 bases between. The CDR3 reads CASSQEFGTEAFF. Here the CDR3 DNA reads TGTGCCAGCAGCCAAGAGTTCGGCACTGAAGCTTTCTTT.

The chain combines TRBV5-1 with TRBJ2-3; 7 bases are shared with TRBD2. The CDR3 covers 15 residues. CDR1 and CDR2 from the germline V gene are SGHRS and YFSETQ. V dropped 4 bases and J dropped 0; count of bases not matched to a gene: 5. CDR3 loop: CASSTGGSSTDTQYF. The CDR3 DNA follows: TGCGCCAGCAGCACGGGAGGATCTAGCACAGATACGCAGTATTTT. Based on the CDR3 plus reference TRBV5-1 and TRBJ2-3, the full variable domain is KAGVTQTPRYLIKTRGQQVTLSCSPISGHRSVSWYQQTPGQGLQFLFEYFSETQRNKGNFPGRFSGRQFSNSRSEMNVSTLELGDSALYLCASSTGGSSTDTQYFGPGTRLTVL.

The sample holds one count of this clone. The chain is built from TRBV10-3 and TRBJ1-1; D gene ambiguous. The CDR3 runs 14 residues. The germline gives CDR1 ENHRY, CDR2 SYGVKD. V lost 2 bases and J lost 1, with 8 bases in between. The CDR3 region is CAISEGRPNTEAFF. The DNA for the CDR3 is TGTGCCATCAGTGAGGGTAGACCGAACACTGAAGCTTTCTTT.

In nucleotides, the CDR3 is TGTGCCTGGAGTGTTGGGCTAGCGGGAACTTACGAGCAGTACTTC. This translates into CAWSVGLAGTYEQYF. The chain links TRBV30 to TRBJ2-7; TRBD2 matches at 9 bases. With 0 bases clipped from V and 4 bases from J, the junction kept 7 bases outside the gene matches. This CDR3 is built from 15 residues. The germline CDR1 and CDR2 sequences are GTSNPN and SVGIG (reference sequence).

The genes are TRBV19 and TRBJ1-3; no clear D. The germline V and J ends were trimmed by 5 bases and 2 bases, with 34 bases remaining between them. The CDR3 totals 22 residues. The germline gives CDR1 LNHDA, CDR2 SQIVND (reference sequence). The CDR3, as DNA: TGTGCCAGTAGTGACCCTCAAATGTGGCGCGTCGTAAACCTAGGGACTGGAAACACCATATATTTT. Translation: CASSDPQMWRVVNLGTGNTIYF.

The chain recombines TRBV19 with TRBJ1-1, with 8 bases that match TRBD1. The CDR3 totals 16 residues. V shed 2 bases, J shed 4 bases, and the junction held 9 bases outside the gene matches. Germline loops: CDR1 LNHDA, CDR2 SQIVND (reference sequence). The CDR3 loop reads CASSIQGAPMGTEAFF. Here the CDR3 DNA reads TGTGCCAGTAGTATACAGGGGGCGCCGATGGGCACTGAAGCTTTCTTT.

This clone has a handful of counts. V is TRBV18 and J is TRBJ1-1, with D maybe TRBD1 (5 bases). Trimming removed 11 bases at V and 1 base at J, with 14 bases between. The CDR3 sequence is 13 residues long. The germline CDR1 and CDR2 sequences are KGHSH and LQKENI. CDR3: CAVRMGGNTEAFF. CDR3 in DNA: TGTGCCGTCAGGATGGGGGGGAACACTGAAGCTTTCTTT.

The chain carries TRBV3-1 (or the pseudogene TRBV3-2) and TRBJ1-2; 7 nucleotides agree with TRBD1. The ends lost 6 bases at V and 8 bases at J; junction bases unmatched: 6. The CDR3 is 12 amino acids. Per the germline V gene, CDR1 is LGHDT and CDR2 is YNNKEL (reference sequence). CDR3 DNA sequence: TGTGCCAGCAGTGGGGCAGGGGGAGGCTACACCTTC. Protein sequence: CASSGAGGGYTF.

The V call is TRBV7-2, the J call TRBJ2-7; D may be TRBD1 (5 bases). Germline-derived CDR1 and CDR2 are SGHTA and FQGNSA. This CDR3 is 13 amino acids long. The ends were cut back, 0 bases at V and 7 bases at J, with 10 bases in the middle. The CDR3 DNA reads as TGTGCCAGCAGCTTAGCGCAGGGTAATGAGCAGTACTTC. Amino acids: CASSLAQGNEQYF.

The chain links TRBV19 to TRBJ1-1; perhaps TRBD1 as D (6 bases). With 6 bases removed from V and 6 bases from J, the gap between germline ends came to 20 bases. Germline loops: CDR1 LNHDA, CDR2 SQIVND (reference sequence). The CDR3 is 15 amino acids. As DNA, the CDR3 is TGTGCCAGTAGCTATAGGGGGGGCAGGGCCCCTGAAGCTTTCTTT. Its translation: CASSYRGGRAPEAFF.

The rearrangement joins TRBV28 to TRBJ2-1; 8 positions match TRBD2. CDR3 length equals 16 residues. The V and J ends lost 5 bases and 9 bases, in that order; junction bases with no gene match: 15. Germline assignment: CDR1 MDHEN and CDR2 SYDVKM. The CDR3: CASSPSGLVKLFEQFF. CDR3 DNA: TGTGCCAGCAGTCCCTCGGGACTAGTAAAATTATTTGAGCAGTTCTTC.

The J gene is TRBJ1-5, the V gene TRBV9, with no clear D. The CDR3 is 15 amino acids. CDR1 and CDR2 (germline): SGDLS, YYNGEE. The V end was cut by 0 bases, the J end by 7 bases, with 14 bases between. This CDR3 reads CASSVGSGSWQPQHF. As DNA, the CDR3 is TGTGCCAGCAGCGTAGGTTCGGGGAGTTGGCAGCCCCAGCATTTT.

This chain uses TRBV6-4 with TRBJ2-1; possible D gene TRBD2, 6 bases. Trimming left V 2 bases short and J 6 bases short, with 11 bases between. CDR3 length: 14 amino acids. Germline V gene sequence: CDR1 MRHNA, CDR2 SNTAGT. The CDR3 reads CASSDGGTVNEQFF. CDR3 in DNA: TGTGCCAGCAGTGACGGGGGGACGGTCAATGAGCAGTTCTTC.

This chain connects TRBV9 to TRBJ2-2; D is uncertain. V lost 3 bases to trimming and J lost 2 bases, with 11 bases between them. This CDR3 is 15 amino acids long. Germline CDR1 is SGDLS and CDR2 is YYNGEE. The CDR3 loop reads CASSDVRTNTGELFF. CDR3 DNA: TGTGCCAGCAGCGACGTCCGCACAAACACCGGGGAGCTGTTTTTT.

The chain couples TRBV9 to TRBJ1-2; D unclear. Germline V CDR1 and CDR2: SGDLS, YYNGEE. This CDR3 has 14 amino acids. The V gene lost 0 bases and the J gene lost 4 bases, with 10 bases spanning the gap. CDR3 region: CASSVGGQFYGYTF. CDR3 coding DNA: TGTGCCAGCAGCGTAGGAGGGCAGTTCTATGGCTACACCTTC.

The CDR3 spells CASSYPAKRDRQAPPGGYTF. The CDR3 DNA reads TGCGCCAGCAGCTACCCGGCCAAGCGGGATCGACAGGCTCCTCCCGGTGGCTACACCTTC. The chain recombines TRBV4-1 with TRBJ1-2, with D perhaps matching TRBD1 (6 bases). Trimming shortened V by 5 bases and J by 7 bases, and 35 bases separated the two germline ends. Germline CDR1 is MGHRA and CDR2 is YSYEKL. The CDR3 sequence is 20 residues long.

The chain joins TRBV19 to TRBJ1-1; TRBD1 is a possible D gene (5 bases). The germline gives CDR1 LNHDA, CDR2 SQIVND (reference sequence). The CDR3 spans 12 residues. Trimming pared 7 bases from V and 5 bases from J, leaving 11 bases between. The CDR3 here is CASTGRRTEAFF. CDR3 bases: TGTGCCAGTACAGGGAGGAGGACTGAAGCTTTCTTT.

The sample holds one count of this clone. The CDR3 region is CASSRLNSPLHF. CDR3 nucleotide sequence: TGTGCCAGCAGTCGTCTTAATTCACCCCTCCACTTT. This chain links TRBV11-2 with TRBJ1-6; D gene uncertain. This CDR3 region has 12 residues. Trimming removed 6 bases from V and 6 bases from J, with 6 bases in between. CDR1 is SGHAT, CDR2 FQNNGV, per germline.

The chain recombines TRBV28 with TRBJ2-4; D ambiguous. CDR1 and CDR2 from the germline V gene are MDHEN and SYDVKM. This CDR3 spans 13 amino acids. V dropped 5 bases and J dropped 4 bases, with 9 bases sitting between them. The CDR3 region is CASSPQGKNIQYF. For the CDR3, the DNA is TGTGCCAGCAGTCCCCAAGGAAAAAACATTCAGTACTTC.

The chain uses TRBV25-1 and TRBJ1-1; possible D gene TRBD1, 6 bases. V dropped 4 bases and J dropped 4 bases, with 16 bases sitting between them. CDR3 length equals 15 residues. Germline assignment: CDR1 MGHDK and CDR2 SYGVNS. The chain's CDR3 is CASSGPGHLITEAFF. The CDR3 region has the DNA TGTGCCAGCAGTGGCCCGGGACACTTAATCACTGAAGCTTTCTTT.

The J gene is TRBJ2-1, the V gene TRBV5-1; 10 positions agree with TRBD2. Unmatched junction bases numbered 10, after V lost 5 bases and J lost 8 bases. This CDR3 has 15 residues. Germline V gene data show CDR1 as SGHRS and CDR2 as YFSETQ. CDR3 nucleotide sequence: TGCGCCAGCAGTCTAGCGGGAGATCTTTCCCATGAGCAGTTCTTC. This translates into CASSLAGDLSHEQFF. The full variable domain, in which reference TRBV5-1 and TRBJ2-1 provide the parts outside the CDR3, is KAGVTQTPRYLIKTRGQQVTLSCSPISGHRSVSWYQQTPGQGLQFLFEYFSETQRNKGNFPGRFSGRQFSNSRSEMNVSTLELGDSALYLCASSLAGDLSHEQFFGPGTRLTVL.

V is TRBV7-2 and J is TRBJ1-2, with a weak D call TRBD1 (5 bases). V shed 4 bases and J shed 8 bases, with 20 bases lying between them. CDR3 length: 15 amino acids. Germline lookup yields CDR1 SGHTA and CDR2 FQGNSA. This CDR3 reads CASSSPGLRASGYTF. In DNA form, the CDR3 reads TGTGCCAGCAGCTCTCCGGGACTCCGGGCGTCGGGCTACACCTTC.